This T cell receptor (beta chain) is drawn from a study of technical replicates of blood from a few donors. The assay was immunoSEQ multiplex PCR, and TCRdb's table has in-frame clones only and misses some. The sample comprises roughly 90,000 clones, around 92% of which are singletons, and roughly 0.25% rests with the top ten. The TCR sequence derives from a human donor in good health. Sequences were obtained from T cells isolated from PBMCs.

The DNA for the CDR3 is TGTGCCACCAGCAGAGCCCAGGGCAAGCCCTACGAGCAGTACTTC. It encodes CATSRAQGKPYEQYF. The genes are TRBV15 and TRBJ2-7, with D tentatively TRBD1 (5 bases). Trimming shortened V by 1 base and J by 2 bases, and 12 bases separated the two germline ends. There are 15 residues in the CDR3. Germline V lookup: CDR1 LNHNV, CDR2 YYDKDF (reference sequence).